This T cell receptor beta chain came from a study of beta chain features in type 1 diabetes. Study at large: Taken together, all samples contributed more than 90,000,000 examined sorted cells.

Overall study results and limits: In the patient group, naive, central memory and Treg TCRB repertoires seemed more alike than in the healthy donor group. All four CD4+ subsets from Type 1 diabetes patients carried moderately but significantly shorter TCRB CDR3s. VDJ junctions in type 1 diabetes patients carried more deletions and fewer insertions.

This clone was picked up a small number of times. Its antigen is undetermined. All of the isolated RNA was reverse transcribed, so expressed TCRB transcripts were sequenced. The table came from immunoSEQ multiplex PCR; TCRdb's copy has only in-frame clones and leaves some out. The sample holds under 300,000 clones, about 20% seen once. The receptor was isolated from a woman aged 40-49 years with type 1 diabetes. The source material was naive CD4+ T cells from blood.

CDR3 region: CASSHPAPSGVGGELFF. For the CDR3, the DNA is TGCGCCAGCAGCCATCCGGCCCCTAGCGGGGTCGGCGGGGAGCTGTTTTTT. This chain uses TRBV4-3 with TRBJ2-2, with 9 bases fitting TRBD2. The CDR3 consists of 17 residues. V was clipped by 3 bases and J by 7 bases; unmatched bases: 12. The germline gives CDR1 LGHNA, CDR2 YSLEER.